The 7 T cell receptor beta chains listed next were all sequenced from one sample in a study of cytomegalovirus exposure and HLA in healthy donors. TCRdb's copy holds only in-frame clones and misses some; the assay was immunoSEQ multiplex PCR. The sample contains fewer than 120,000 clones, roughly nine tenths of which appear only once. The specimen was PBMCs. The receptors originated from a woman aged 18-30 years in good health and CMV-seronegative.

The rearrangement uses TRBV28 and TRBJ1-2; D is perhaps TRBD1 (5 bases). V lost 7 bases, J lost 6 bases, and 15 bases lay in between. CDR1 is MDHEN, CDR2 SYDVKM, per germline. The CDR3 sequence is 13 residues long. For the CDR3, the DNA is TGTGCCAGCAATCCAATCCAGGGTGATGGCTACACCTTC. Protein sequence: CASNPIQGDGYTF.

The chain recombines TRBV30 with TRBJ2-1, with D tentatively TRBD1 (6 bases). This CDR3 is 11 amino acids long. CDR1 and CDR2 from the germline V gene are GTSNPN and SVGIG (reference sequence). With 3 bases removed from V and 14 bases from J, the gap between germline ends came to 14 bases. The CDR3 DNA follows: TGTGCCTGGAGCAAAGGGGGAAGTGAGTTCTTC. This translates into CAWSKGGSEFF.

V is TRBV27 and J is TRBJ2-7; D is uncertain. The CDR3 loop spans 13 amino acids. The V gene's germline CDR1 is MNHEY and CDR2 SMNVEV (reference sequence). The V end lost 6 bases, the J end lost 3 bases, and 12 bases lay between the germline ends. CDR3 coding DNA: TGTGCCAGCAGGCGGAGCAGCCACTACGAGCAGTACTTC. It yields the protein CASRRSSHYEQYF.

The table lists this clone with a few counts. V usage is TRBV4-2 and J usage is TRBJ1-2; D ambiguous. From germline, CDR1 is LGHNA and CDR2 YNFKEQ. V lost 0 bases to trimming and J lost 7 bases, with 12 bases between them. This CDR3 contains 14 residues. The CDR3 is CASSQEGLTFGYTF. DNA of the CDR3: TGTGCCAGCAGCCAAGAGGGCCTGACGTTTGGCTACACCTTC.

The V gene is TRBV27, the J gene TRBJ1-5; TRBD1 matches at 9 bases. The CDR3 contains 16 residues. The junction had 11 bases not matched to a gene; V was cut back by 5 bases and J by 6 bases. The V gene's germline CDR1 is MNHEY and CDR2 SMNVEV (reference sequence). The CDR3 DNA follows: TGTGCCAGCAGTCCTCACAGGGGGCTGCTTGGTCAGCCCCAGCATTTT. It is translated as CASSPHRGLLGQPQHF.

The rearrangement uses TRBV28 and TRBJ2-3; TRBD1 matches at 7 bases. The CDR3 is 16 amino acids. Germline CDR1 and CDR2: MDHEN and SYDVKM. The trim removed 7 bases at V and 2 bases at J, leaving 12 bases unmatched. CDR3 sequence (DNA): TGTGCCAGCACCCTCACGGGACAGATGCTCACAGATACGCAGTATTTT. Encoded protein: CASTLTGQMLTDTQYF.

The rearrangement links TRBV4-2 to TRBJ2-7; maybe TRBD2 (5 bases). CDR1 LGHNA and CDR2 YNFKEQ come from the germline V gene. The CDR3 length is 15 residues. The V and J ends lost 0 bases and 2 bases respectively, with 11 bases between them. CDR3 DNA sequence: TGTGCCAGCAGCCAAGACCTGGACTCGACCTACGAGCAGTACTTC. Its translation: CASSQDLDSTYEQYF.